What follows is one T cell receptor beta chain and its context. Its antigen remains unidentified. The data belong to a study of identical twins. The CDR3 covers 14 residues. Germline-derived CDR1 and CDR2 are LGHDT and YNNKEL (reference sequence). V shed 4 bases and J shed 1 base, with 10 bases lying between them. General study points: Twins shared beta out-of-frame sequences in excess, but this excess was weaker.

TCRdb re-called the 5' RACE reads through MiXCR, storing one row per CDR3 protein. The sample yields 1.5 million or so distinct CDR3 sequences, around 33% seen once. The specimen was cord blood. The source is a newborn girl in good health. The chain carries TRBV3-1 and TRBJ1-1, with D possibly matching TRBD1 (5 bases). The CDR3 protein is CASSPGLWNTEAFF. The CDR3 nucleotides are TGTGCCAGCAGCCCGGGACTGTGGAACACTGAAGCTTTCTTT.